Listed below are T cell receptor beta chains from one sample, sequenced in a study of CXCR3-negative and CXCR3-positive naive CD8 T cells. For each CDR3 protein, TCRdb gives one entry from its re-call of the 5' RACE reads, without DNA. Its listing shows 100,000 to 150,000 distinct CDR3 sequences. The sequencing input was naive CXCR3- CD8+ T cells from blood. The receptor source for this set is a human donor in good health. Some clones in this sample may be carry-over from other donors' samples. Both conserved end residues are part of each CDR3. The order of the fields is J gene, V gene, CDR3 protein.

J: TRBJ1-2
V: TRBV5-1
CDR3: CASSLADNSNYGYTF

J: TRBJ1-5
V: TRBV20-1
CDR3: CSARDMEGVGSNQPQHF

J: TRBJ2-1
V: TRBV13
CDR3: CASSTGLAGDDYNEQFF

J: TRBJ2-7
V: TRBV5-1
CDR3: CASSPTAPIWQYF

J: TRBJ1-5
V: TRBV6-6
CDR3: CASSYDPGGRSQPQHF

J: TRBJ2-3
V: TRBV12-3/TRBV12-4
CDR3: CASSIGTGGTDTQYF

J: TRBJ2-7
V: TRBV2
CDR3: CASSEVGTLALYEQYF

J: TRBJ2-7
V: TRBV5-1
CDR3: CASSSDRGRLEQYF

J: TRBJ2-7
V: TRBV7-2
CDR3: CASSLGFSYEQYF

J: TRBJ2-1
V: TRBV6-5
CDR3: CASSWTGHEQFF

J: TRBJ1-5
V: TRBV6-1
CDR3: CASSGAGGNQPQHF

J: TRBJ2-1
V: TRBV7-8
CDR3: CASSRILQGPSYNEQFF

J: TRBJ2-7
V: TRBV29-1
CDR3: CSAVAGLTYEQYF

J: TRBJ2-7
V: TRBV29-1
CDR3: CSVELGPLAGGSYEQYF

J: TRBJ2-7
V: TRBV21-1
CDR3: CASSKAGRPMGLGEESSYEQYF

J: TRBJ1-1
V: TRBV7-6
CDR3: CASSQGTGTEAFF

J: TRBJ2-7
V: TRBV5-1
CDR3: CASSLGQGHSYEQYF

J: TRBJ2-3
V: TRBV6-6
CDR3: CASSYRTSASSTDTQYF

J: TRBJ2-7
V: TRBV25-1
CDR3: CASSPWGTSVGEQYF

J: TRBJ2-7
V: TRBV20-1
CDR3: CSARETSSYEQYF

J: TRBJ2-7
V: TRBV7-9
CDR3: CAIQASPSSYEQYF

J: TRBJ2-2
V: TRBV2
CDR3: CASGGGVDTGELFF

J: TRBJ1-5
V: TRBV7-2
CDR3: CASSLDPLDRSTVWQPQHF

J: TRBJ2-5
V: TRBV7-3
CDR3: CASSVSGTDLETQYF

J: TRBJ2-7
V: TRBV7-6
CDR3: CASSSGQKQNEQYF

J: TRBJ1-2
V: TRBV7-9
CDR3: CASSPLAGPGDYGYTF

J: TRBJ2-7
V: TRBV5-6
CDR3: CASSSDPGLNYEQYF

J: TRBJ2-7
V: TRBV12-3/TRBV12-4
CDR3: CASSHGTGHEQYF